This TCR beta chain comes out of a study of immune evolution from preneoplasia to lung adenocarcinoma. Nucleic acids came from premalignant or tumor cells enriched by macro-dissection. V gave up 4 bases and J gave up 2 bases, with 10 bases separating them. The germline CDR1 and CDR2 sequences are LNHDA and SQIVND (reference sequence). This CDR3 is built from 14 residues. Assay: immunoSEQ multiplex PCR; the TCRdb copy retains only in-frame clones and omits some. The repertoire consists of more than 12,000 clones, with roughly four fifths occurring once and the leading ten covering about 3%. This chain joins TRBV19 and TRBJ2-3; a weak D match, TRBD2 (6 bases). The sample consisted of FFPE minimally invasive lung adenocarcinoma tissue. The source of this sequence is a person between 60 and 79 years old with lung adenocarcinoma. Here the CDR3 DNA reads TGTGCCAGTAGTAAGCGGGCCACCACAGATACGCAGTATTTT. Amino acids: CASSKRATTDTQYF.